This entry describes one T cell receptor (beta chain). This record belongs to a study of blood T cell repertoires in COVID-19. As for the study in general: Sites across the United States, Italy and Spain contributed samples from acute and convalescent COVID-19. T cells, B-cell-depleted T cells, or PBMCs provided the cDNA or gDNA that served as material.

This CDR3 comprises 12 residues. V shed 3 bases and J shed 8 bases, with 13 bases lying between them. The germline V gene has CDR1 SQVTM and CDR2 ANQGSEA. In the study's own analysis: Amplifying reference gene primers gave estimates of nucleated cell counts. Sequenced by immunoSEQ multiplex PCR; TCRdb stores in-frame clones only, minus some. The D gene and trimming were derived from the DNA, and the V and J assignments and clone size from that table. This sample has some 200,000 clones, with more than 75% found just once. The sample was peripheral blood. This chain links TRBV29-1 with TRBJ1-2, with D tentatively TRBD1 (5 bases). The receptor comes from an elderly man with acute or convalescent COVID-19. The DNA of the CDR3 is TGCAGCGTTGACTCCTTTAGGGGCGGCTACACCTTC. This sequence encodes CSVDSFRGGYTF.